Listed below are T cell receptor beta chains from one sample, sequenced in a study of Graves' ophthalmopathy and Graves' hyperthyroidism. One entry per CDR3 protein, called by TCRdb with MiXCR from the multiplex PCR reads. In the table there are 40,000 to 50,000 distinct CDR3 sequences, 45% to 60% of which are singletons. Sequencing input: peripheral blood. These receptors all stem from an adult man with Graves' ophthalmopathy. Each CDR3 is given with its conserved first and last residue. The D gene is left open where the match is weak. Only some rows state a clone size, as once, few, many or a class for expanded clones.

clone_size	v_call	d_call	j_call	cdr3_nt	cdr3_aa
many	TRBV2	TRBD2	TRBJ2-3	TGTGCCAGCAGTCCGCTTGGCCTAGCGGGAGTCGTGGGCACAGATACGCAGTATTTT	CASSPLGLAGVVGTDTQYF
many	TRBV7-3	TRBD2	TRBJ2-1	TGTGCCAGCAGCTTACGGGGGGGCTACAATGAGCAGTTCTTC	CASSLRGGYNEQFF
-	TRBV20-1	-	TRBJ1-3	TGCAGTGCTAGCAAGAGTGGGACTCCTGGAAACACCATATATTTT	CSASKSGTPGNTIYF
medium-sized	TRBV7-2	-	TRBJ1-2	TGTGCCAGCAGCCCAGCCCGGGACTCGTATGGCTACACCTTC	CASSPARDSYGYTF
-	TRBV6-5	-	TRBJ2-6	TGTGCCAGCAGTCGGACGGGGCGGGCCAACGTCCTGACTTTC	CASSRTGRANVLTF
many	TRBV27	-	TRBJ2-7	TGTGCCAGCGCACAGGCCGAGTTATACCAGCAGTACTTC	CASAQAELYQQYF
-	TRBV5-1	TRBD2	TRBJ2-1	TGCGCCAGCAGCTTGGCCTATACTAGCGGGTGCCCCTACAATGAGCAGTTCTTC	CASSLAYTSGCPYNEQFF
medium-sized	TRBV15	-	TRBJ1-4	TGTGCCACCAGCAGAGATCTTCGGATTAATGAAAAACTGTTTTTT	CATSRDLRINEKLFF
-	TRBV28	-	TRBJ2-5	TGTGCCAGCAGGGAGACCCAGTACTTC	CASRETQYF
-	TRBV20-1	TRBD1	TRBJ2-1	TGCAGCACCGATGTTGGGACAGGCCAATCTAGTGGCTACAATGAGCAGTTCTTC	CSTDVGTGQSSGYNEQFF
many	TRBV6-5	TRBD1	TRBJ1-2	TGTGCCAGCAGCAACAGGGGCACCAACATCTATGGCTACACCTTC	CASSNRGTNIYGYTF
-	TRBV28	TRBD1	TRBJ2-7	TGTGCCAGCAGCGCGACAGGGTCCTACGAGCAGTACTTC	CASSATGSYEQYF
medium-sized	TRBV7-3	-	TRBJ2-1	TGTGCCAGCAGCTTAACGGGACTGAATGAGCAGTTCTTC	CASSLTGLNEQFF
medium-sized	TRBV29-1	-	TRBJ1-2	TGCAGCGTTGGTCGGACCTTTGGGTATGGCTACACCTTC	CSVGRTFGYGYTF